The source of this T cell receptor beta chain is a study of blood T cell repertoires in COVID-19 (dated by TCRdb to about 2020). Some background on the complete study: Samples covering the acute and convalescent phases of COVID-19 were provided by collaborators in the United States, Italy and Spain. The prospective study material was composed of cDNA or gDNA derived from T cells, B-cell-depleted T cells, or PBMCs. The repertoires were made available in a free public database intended to serve as a resource for research on the immune response to SARS-CoV-2. Subjects who had been exposed to COVID-19, were actively infected with it, or had recovered from it provided the deeply sampled blood TCRbeta repertoires that made up the dataset. Where HLA class I and class II types were available, the types were taken from metadata supplied by the sample provider, not from assay-based typing. The samples were drawn from the first 160 participants of the ongoing ImmuneRACE study and from 1,254 subjects provided by 6 global collaborators. Nearly every sample came with metadata listing a de-identified subject ID, COVID-19 status, age in years and sex. Study-wide findings and limitations: The quantity of clinical and demographic metadata differed by source and by participant and was supplied without curation.

The immunoSEQ Assay, a bias-controlled multiplex PCR, was used to amplify TCRbeta CDR3 regions from genomic DNA. On the study's bioinformatics: The number of nucleated cells in each sample was estimated from the amplification of reference gene primers within the assay. To quantify the absolute abundance of each unique TCRbeta CDR3 rearrangement, sequence reads were collapsed and filtered. Productive Simpson clonality was computed per sample as the square root of Simpson's diversity index over productive rearrangements. Held by TCRdb, this immuneACCESS table contains in-frame sequences only and omits some clones. Under half of the omission traces to an unresolved V gene where checked; the cause of the rest is unknown. D and trimming come from the DNA, and the V and J calls and clone size come from that table. This sample gives about 300,000 clones in total; 89% of them show up just once. The leading ten clones occupy 1.8% of the sample.

Including the terminal cysteine and phenylalanine, the CDR3 comprises 14 residues. CDR3 DNA is the only sequence kept; it has 42 bases, read in frame from the first base. The germline ends are 12 bases apart after V is trimmed by 6 bases and J by 3 bases. The germline V gene (reference sequence) specifies SEHNR as CDR1 and FQNEAQ as CDR2. About this clone itself: Its specific antigen is unknown. No base quality information exists; no much larger clone differs at one position.

One collaborating source in Seattle enrolled patients during active infection and followed them longitudinally through the course of disease. The collaborating institutions used their own protocols to collect whole blood in K2EDTA tubes. For TCRbeta analysis, collaborators shipped samples in one of three forms: frozen whole blood, isolated PBMCs, or DNA extracted from either of those sample types. Material for sequencing was peripheral blood. The chain couples TRBV7-9 to TRBJ2-1; possibly the D gene is TRBD2, per 6 matching bases. The sequence was collected from a woman under 40 with COVID-19, enrolled during active disease. The nucleotides read TGTGCCAGCAGTCACCGGGACTTCTACAATGAGCAGTTCTTC. Its protein reads: CASSHRDFYNEQFF. Reference TRBV7-9 and TRBJ2-1 genes cover what lies past the CDR3, so the full variable domain is DTGVSQNPRHKITKRGQNVTFRCDPISEHNRLYWYRQTLGQGPEFLTYFQNEAQLEKSRLLSDRFSAERPKGSFSTLEIQRTEQGDSAMYLCASSHRDFYNEQFFGPGTRLTVL.